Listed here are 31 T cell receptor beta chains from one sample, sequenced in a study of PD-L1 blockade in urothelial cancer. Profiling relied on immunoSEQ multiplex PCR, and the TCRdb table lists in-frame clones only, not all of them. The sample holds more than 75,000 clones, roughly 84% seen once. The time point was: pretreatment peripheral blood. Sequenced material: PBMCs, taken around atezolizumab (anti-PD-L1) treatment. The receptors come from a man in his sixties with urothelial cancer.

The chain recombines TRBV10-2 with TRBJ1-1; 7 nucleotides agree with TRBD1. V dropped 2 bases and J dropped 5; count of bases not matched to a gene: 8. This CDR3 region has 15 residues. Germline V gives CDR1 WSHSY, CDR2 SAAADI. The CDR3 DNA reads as TGCGCCAGCAGTGAGGGGACAGTACTTCGGACTGAAGCTTTCTTT. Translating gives CASSEGTVLRTEAFF.

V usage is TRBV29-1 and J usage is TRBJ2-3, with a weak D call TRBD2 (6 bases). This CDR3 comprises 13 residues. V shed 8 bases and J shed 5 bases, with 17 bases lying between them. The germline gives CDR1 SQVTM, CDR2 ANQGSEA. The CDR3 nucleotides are TGCAGCTCATCCTTGGGCGGGGTAGATACGCAGTATTTT. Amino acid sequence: CSSSLGGVDTQYF.

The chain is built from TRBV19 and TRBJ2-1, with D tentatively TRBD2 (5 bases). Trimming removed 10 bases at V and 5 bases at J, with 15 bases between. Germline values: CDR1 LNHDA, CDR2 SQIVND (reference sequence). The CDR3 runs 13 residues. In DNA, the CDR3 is TGTGCCACCCACGAGCGGAAAAACAATGAGCAGTTCTTC. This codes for CATHERKNNEQFF.

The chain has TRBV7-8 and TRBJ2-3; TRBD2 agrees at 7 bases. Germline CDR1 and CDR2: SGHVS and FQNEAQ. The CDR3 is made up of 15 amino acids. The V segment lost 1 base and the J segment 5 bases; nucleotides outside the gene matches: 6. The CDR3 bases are TGTGCCAGCAGCTTAGGGGGGGGAGGGCAAGATACGCAGTATTTT. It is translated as CASSLGGGGQDTQYF.

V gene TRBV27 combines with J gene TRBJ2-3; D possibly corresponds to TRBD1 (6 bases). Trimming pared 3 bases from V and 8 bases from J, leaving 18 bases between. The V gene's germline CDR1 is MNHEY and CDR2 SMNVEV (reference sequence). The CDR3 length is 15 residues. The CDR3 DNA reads TGTGCCAGCAGTTTCGCCCCGGCAGGGGACGGTACGCAGTATTTT. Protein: CASSFAPAGDGTQYF.

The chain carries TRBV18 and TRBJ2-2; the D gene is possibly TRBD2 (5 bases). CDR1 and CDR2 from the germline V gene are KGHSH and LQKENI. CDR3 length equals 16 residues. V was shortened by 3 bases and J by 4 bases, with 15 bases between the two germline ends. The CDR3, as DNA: TGTGCCAGCTCACCCCGGTCAGGCGCGGGCACCGGGGAGCTGTTTTTT. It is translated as CASSPRSGAGTGELFF.

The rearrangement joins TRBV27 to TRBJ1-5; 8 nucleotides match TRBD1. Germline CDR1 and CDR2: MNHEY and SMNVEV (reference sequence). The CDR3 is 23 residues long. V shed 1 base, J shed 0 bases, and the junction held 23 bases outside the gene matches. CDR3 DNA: TGTGCCAGCAGTTTATTGGAGTGCGACCAAGGACAGGGAGGGTCACATAGCAATCAGCCCCAGCATTTT. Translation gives CASSLLECDQGQGGSHSNQPQHF.

CDR3 sequence: CASSDRTGGGDEQYF. In nucleotides, the CDR3 is TGTGCCAGCAGTGATAGGACAGGGGGCGGCGACGAGCAGTACTTC. This chain joins TRBV6-1 and TRBJ2-7; the match to TRBD1 covers 11 bases. Germline CDR1 reads MNHNS; CDR2 reads SASEGT. The CDR3 has 15 amino acids. V dropped 3 bases and J dropped 5; count of bases not matched to a gene: 6.

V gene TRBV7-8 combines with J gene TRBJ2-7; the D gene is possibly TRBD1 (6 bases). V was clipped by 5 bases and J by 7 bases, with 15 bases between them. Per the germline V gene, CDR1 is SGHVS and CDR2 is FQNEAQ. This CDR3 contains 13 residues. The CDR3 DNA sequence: TGTGCCAGCAGCCCCGGGACACTGTGGGAGCAGTACTTC. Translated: CASSPGTLWEQYF. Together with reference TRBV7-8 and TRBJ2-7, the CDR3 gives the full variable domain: GAGVSQSPRYKVAKRGQDVALRCDPISGHVSLFWYQQALGQGPEFLTYFQNEAQLDKSGLPSDRFFAERPEGSVSTLKIQRTQQEDSAVYLCASSPGTLWEQYFGPGTRLTVT.

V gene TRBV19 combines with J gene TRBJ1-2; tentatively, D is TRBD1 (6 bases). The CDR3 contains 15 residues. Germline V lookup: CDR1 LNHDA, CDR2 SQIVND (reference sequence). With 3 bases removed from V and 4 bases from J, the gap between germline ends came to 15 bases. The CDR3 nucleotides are TGTGCCAGTAGTATCTATACAGGGCATGGCTATGGCTACACCTTC. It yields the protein CASSIYTGHGYGYTF. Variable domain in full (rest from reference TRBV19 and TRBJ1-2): DGGITQSPKYLFRKEGQNVTLSCEQNLNHDAMYWYRQDPGQGLRLIYYSQIVNDFQKGDIAEGYSVSREKKESFPLTVTSAQKNPTAFYLCASSIYTGHGYGYTFGSGTRLTVV.

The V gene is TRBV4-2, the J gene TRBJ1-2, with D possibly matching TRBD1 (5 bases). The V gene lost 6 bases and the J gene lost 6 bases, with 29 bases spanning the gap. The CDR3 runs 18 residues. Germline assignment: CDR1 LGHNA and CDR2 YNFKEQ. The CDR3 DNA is TGTGCCAGCAGTCTCCGGATCCAAATAGGGGCTACCCCGCATGGCTACACCTTC. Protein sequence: CASSLRIQIGATPHGYTF.

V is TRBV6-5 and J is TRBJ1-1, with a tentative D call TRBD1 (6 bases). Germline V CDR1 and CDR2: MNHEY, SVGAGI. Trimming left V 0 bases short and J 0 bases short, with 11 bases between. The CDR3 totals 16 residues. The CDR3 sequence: CASSYSEGGMNTEAFF. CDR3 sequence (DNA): TGTGCCAGCAGTTACTCAGAGGGGGGGATGAACACTGAAGCTTTCTTT.

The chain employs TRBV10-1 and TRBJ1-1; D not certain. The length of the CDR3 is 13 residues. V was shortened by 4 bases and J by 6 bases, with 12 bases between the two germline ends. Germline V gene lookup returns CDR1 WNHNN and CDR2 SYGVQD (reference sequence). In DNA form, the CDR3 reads TGCGCCAGCAGTGTTTCGGGGTTCGCTGAAGCTTTCTTT. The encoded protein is CASSVSGFAEAFF.

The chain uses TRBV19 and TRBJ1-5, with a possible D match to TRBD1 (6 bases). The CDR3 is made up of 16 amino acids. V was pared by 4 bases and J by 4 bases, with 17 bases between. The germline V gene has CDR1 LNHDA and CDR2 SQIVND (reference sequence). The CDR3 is CASSTSPGQRNQPQHF. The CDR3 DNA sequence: TGTGCCAGTAGTACCAGTCCCGGACAGAGGAATCAGCCCCAGCATTTT.

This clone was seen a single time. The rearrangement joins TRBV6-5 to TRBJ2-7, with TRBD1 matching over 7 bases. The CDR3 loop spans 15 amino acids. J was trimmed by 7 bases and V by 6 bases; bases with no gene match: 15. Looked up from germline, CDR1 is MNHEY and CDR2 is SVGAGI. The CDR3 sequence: CASRATTGRAREQYF. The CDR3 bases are TGTGCCAGCAGGGCTACGACAGGGCGCGCCAGGGAGCAGTACTTC.

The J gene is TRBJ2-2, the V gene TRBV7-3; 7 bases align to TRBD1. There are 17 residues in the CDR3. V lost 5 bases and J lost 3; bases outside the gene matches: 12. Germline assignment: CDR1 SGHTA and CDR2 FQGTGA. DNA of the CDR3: TGTGCCAGCAGCGCTAGGGGGCAGGGTTGGGACACCGGGGAGCTGTTTTTT. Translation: CASSARGQGWDTGELFF.

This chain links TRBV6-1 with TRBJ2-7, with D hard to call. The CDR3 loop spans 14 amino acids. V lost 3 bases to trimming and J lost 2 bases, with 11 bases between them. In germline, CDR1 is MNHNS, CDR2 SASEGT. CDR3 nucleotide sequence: TGTGCCAGCAGTGAGCTCTACAGTACCTACGAGCAGTACTTC. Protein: CASSELYSTYEQYF.

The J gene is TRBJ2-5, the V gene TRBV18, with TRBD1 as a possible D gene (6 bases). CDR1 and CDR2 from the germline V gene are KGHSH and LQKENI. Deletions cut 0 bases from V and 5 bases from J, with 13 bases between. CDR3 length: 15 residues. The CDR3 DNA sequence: TGTGCCAGCTCACCACCAAGTACAGGGTTGGAGACCCAGTACTTC. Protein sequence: CASSPPSTGLETQYF. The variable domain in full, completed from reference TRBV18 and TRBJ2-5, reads NAGVMQNPRHLVRRRGQEARLRCSPMKGHSHVYWYRQLPEEGLKFMVYLQKENIIDESGMPKERFSAEFPKEGPSILRIQQVVRGDSAAYFCASSPPSTGLETQYFGPGTRLLVL.

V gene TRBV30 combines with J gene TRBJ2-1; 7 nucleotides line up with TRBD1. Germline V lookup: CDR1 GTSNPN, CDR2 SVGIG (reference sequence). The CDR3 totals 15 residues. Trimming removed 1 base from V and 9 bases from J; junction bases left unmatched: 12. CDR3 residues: CAWSETGKSYGEQFF. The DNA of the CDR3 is TGTGCCTGGAGTGAGACAGGGAAATCTTATGGTGAGCAGTTCTTC.

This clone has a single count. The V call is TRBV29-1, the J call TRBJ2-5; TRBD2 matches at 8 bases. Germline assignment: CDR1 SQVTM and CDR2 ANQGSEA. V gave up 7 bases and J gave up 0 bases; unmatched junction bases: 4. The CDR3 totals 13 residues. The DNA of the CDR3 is TGCAGCGCCGGGGGGGATTACCAAGAGACCCAGTACTTC. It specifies CSAGGDYQETQYF.

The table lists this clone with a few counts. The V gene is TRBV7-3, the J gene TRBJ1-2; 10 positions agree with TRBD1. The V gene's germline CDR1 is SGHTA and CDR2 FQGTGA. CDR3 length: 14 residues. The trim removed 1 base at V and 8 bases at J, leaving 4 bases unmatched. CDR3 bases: TGTGCCAGCAGCTTAAGCGGGACAGGGGAAGGCTACACCTTC. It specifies CASSLSGTGEGYTF.

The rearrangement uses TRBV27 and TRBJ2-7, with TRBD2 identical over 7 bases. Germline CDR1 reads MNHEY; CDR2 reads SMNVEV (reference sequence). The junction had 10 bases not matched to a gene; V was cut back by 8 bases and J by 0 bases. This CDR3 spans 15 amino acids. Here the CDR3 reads CASLGTGGFSYEQYF. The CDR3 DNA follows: TGTGCCAGCCTGGGGACGGGAGGTTTCTCCTACGAGCAGTACTTC.

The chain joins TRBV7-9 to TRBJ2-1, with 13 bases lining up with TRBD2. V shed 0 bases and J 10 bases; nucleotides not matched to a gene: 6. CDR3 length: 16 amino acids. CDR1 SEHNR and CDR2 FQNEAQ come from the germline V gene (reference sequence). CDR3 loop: CASSLAGGLAGEEQFF. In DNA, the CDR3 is TGTGCCAGCAGCTTAGCAGGCGGACTAGCGGGAGAGGAGCAGTTCTTC.

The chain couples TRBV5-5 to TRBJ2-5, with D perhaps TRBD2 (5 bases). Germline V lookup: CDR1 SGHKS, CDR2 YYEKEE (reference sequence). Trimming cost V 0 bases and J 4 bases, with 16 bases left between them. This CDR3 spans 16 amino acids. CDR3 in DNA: TGTGCCAGCAGCTTGGCGGGGTACGTGGGCCTAGAGACCCAGTACTTC. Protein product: CASSLAGYVGLETQYF.

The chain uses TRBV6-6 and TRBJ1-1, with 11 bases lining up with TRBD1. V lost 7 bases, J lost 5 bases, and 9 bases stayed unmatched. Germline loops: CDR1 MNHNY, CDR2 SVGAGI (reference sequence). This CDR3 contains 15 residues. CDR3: CASNKRGQGATEAFF. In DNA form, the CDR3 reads TGTGCCAGCAACAAACGAGGACAGGGGGCGACTGAAGCTTTCTTT.

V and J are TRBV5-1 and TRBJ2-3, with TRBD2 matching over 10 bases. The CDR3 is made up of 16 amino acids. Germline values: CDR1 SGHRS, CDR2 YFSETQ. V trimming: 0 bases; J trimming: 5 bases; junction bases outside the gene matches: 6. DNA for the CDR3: TGCGCCAGCAGCTTGGTTGCTAGCGGGAGTGTAGATACGCAGTATTTT. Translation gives CASSLVASGSVDTQYF. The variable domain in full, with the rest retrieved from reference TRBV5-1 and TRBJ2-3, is KAGVTQTPRYLIKTRGQQVTLSCSPISGHRSVSWYQQTPGQGLQFLFEYFSETQRNKGNFPGRFSGRQFSNSRSEMNVSTLELGDSALYLCASSLVASGSVDTQYFGPGTRLTVL.

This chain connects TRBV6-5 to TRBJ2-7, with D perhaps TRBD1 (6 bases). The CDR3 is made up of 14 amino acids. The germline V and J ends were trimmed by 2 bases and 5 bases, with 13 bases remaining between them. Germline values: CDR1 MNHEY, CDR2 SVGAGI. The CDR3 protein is CASSYEGVGNEQYF. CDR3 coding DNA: TGTGCCAGCAGTTACGAGGGGGTAGGCAACGAGCAGTACTTC.

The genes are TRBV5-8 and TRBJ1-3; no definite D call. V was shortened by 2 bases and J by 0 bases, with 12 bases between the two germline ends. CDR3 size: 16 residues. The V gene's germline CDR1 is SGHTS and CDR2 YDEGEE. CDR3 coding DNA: TGTGCCAGCAGCTTCCGTCGGGTCTCCTCTGGAAACACCATATATTTT. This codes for CASSFRRVSSGNTIYF.

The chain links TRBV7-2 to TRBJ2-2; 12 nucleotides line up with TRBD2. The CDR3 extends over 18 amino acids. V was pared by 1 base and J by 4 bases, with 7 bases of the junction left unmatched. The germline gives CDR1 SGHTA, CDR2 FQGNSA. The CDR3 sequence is CASSLVAASGGVTGELFF. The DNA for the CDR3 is TGTGCCAGCAGCTTAGTTGCGGCTAGCGGGGGGGTCACCGGGGAGCTGTTTTTT.

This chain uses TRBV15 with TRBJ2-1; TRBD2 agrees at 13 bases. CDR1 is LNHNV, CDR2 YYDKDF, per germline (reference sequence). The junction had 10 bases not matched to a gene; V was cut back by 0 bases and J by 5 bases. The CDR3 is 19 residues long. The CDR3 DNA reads TGTGCCACCAGCAGAGATCGGGGACTAGCGGGATTGAGTAACAATGAGCAGTTCTTC. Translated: CATSRDRGLAGLSNNEQFF.

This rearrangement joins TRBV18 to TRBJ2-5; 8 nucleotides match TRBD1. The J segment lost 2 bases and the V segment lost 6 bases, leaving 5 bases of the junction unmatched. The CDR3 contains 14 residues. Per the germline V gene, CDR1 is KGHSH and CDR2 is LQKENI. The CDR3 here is CASSQGQEQETQYF. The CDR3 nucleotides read TGTGCCAGCTCCCAGGGACAGGAACAAGAGACCCAGTACTTC.